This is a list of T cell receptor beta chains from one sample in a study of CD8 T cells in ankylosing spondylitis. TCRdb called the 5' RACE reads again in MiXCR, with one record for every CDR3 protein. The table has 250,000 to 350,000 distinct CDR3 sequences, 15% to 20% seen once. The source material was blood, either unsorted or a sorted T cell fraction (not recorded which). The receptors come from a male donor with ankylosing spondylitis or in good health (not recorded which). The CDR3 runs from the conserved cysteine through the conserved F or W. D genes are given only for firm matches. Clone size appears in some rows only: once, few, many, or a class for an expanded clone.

CDR3 protein: CASKPGGNTIYF
CDR3 DNA: TGTGCCAGCAAGCCGGGTGGAAACACCATATATTTT
clone size: few
D gene: NA
V gene: TRBV6-1
J gene: TRBJ1-3

CDR3 protein: CASSWARTGRSGANVLTF
CDR3 DNA: TGCGCCAGCAGCTGGGCGAGGACAGGGAGGTCTGGGGCCAACGTCCTGACTTTC
clone size: NA
D gene: TRBD1
V gene: TRBV5-1
J gene: TRBJ2-6

CDR3 protein: CASLSGTGKGDEQFF
CDR3 DNA: TGTGCCAGCCTGAGCGGGACAGGGAAAGGGGATGAGCAGTTCTTC
clone size: NA
D gene: TRBD1
V gene: TRBV28
J gene: TRBJ2-1

CDR3 protein: CASSSITQGAGSGANVLTF
CDR3 DNA: TGTGCCAGCAGTAGTATTACGCAGGGGGCGGGATCTGGGGCCAACGTCCTGACTTTC
clone size: NA
D gene: TRBD1
V gene: TRBV28
J gene: TRBJ2-6

CDR3 protein: CASSGYGAQEGYTF
CDR3 DNA: TGTGCCAGCAGTGGATATGGGGCCCAGGAAGGCTACACCTTC
clone size: few
D gene: NA
V gene: TRBV27
J gene: TRBJ1-2

CDR3 protein: CASSLGDREDQPQHF
CDR3 DNA: TGCGCCAGCAGCTTGGGGGACAGGGAGGATCAGCCCCAGCATTTT
clone size: few
D gene: TRBD1
V gene: TRBV5-1
J gene: TRBJ1-5

CDR3 protein: CASSLMSGAGTEAFF
CDR3 DNA: TGTGCCAGCAGCTTGATGAGCGGGGCGGGCACTGAAGCTTTCTTT
clone size: NA
D gene: NA
V gene: TRBV5-5
J gene: TRBJ1-1

CDR3 protein: CASSLEMSRETQYF
CDR3 DNA: TGCGCCAGCAGCTTGGAAATGTCGCGGGAGACCCAGTACTTC
clone size: NA
D gene: NA
V gene: TRBV5-1
J gene: TRBJ2-5

CDR3 protein: CASSVHGNTEAFF
CDR3 DNA: TGTGCCAGCAGTGTGCACGGTAACACTGAAGCTTTCTTT
clone size: NA
D gene: NA
V gene: TRBV25-1
J gene: TRBJ1-1

CDR3 protein: CASRSGTTLYNEQFF
CDR3 DNA: TGTGCCAGCAGATCCGGGACAACCCTCTACAATGAGCAGTTCTTC
clone size: NA
D gene: NA
V gene: TRBV6-1
J gene: TRBJ2-1